These 9 T cell receptor beta chains were sequenced from one sample in a study of T-cell reconstitution after alpha-beta-depleted transplantation in children. Preparation of the TCRbeta library was carried out with unique molecular identifiers. MiXCR, run by TCRdb on the PCR reads, gives a single entry per CDR3 protein. The sample carries about 1,000,000 distinct CDR3 sequences, roughly 31% recorded once. The sequences come from PBMCs, mostly from graft donor cells, collected 360 days after TCRalphabeta/CD19-depleted stem cell transplant. These receptors all come from a boy younger than two who had a stem cell transplant for SCID, so the T cells may come from the graft donor.

The sample holds a few counts of this clonotype. The chain has TRBV5-1 and TRBJ2-7; D gene unclear. Germline V gene sequence: CDR1 SGHRS, CDR2 YFSETQ. This CDR3 contains 15 residues. Trimming removed 4 bases from V and 3 bases from J, with 17 bases in between. In nucleotides, the CDR3 is TGCGCCAGCAGCCCGCTTGGTAATAGGGTCTACGAGCAGTACTTC. Its protein product is CASSPLGNRVYEQYF.

This chain joins TRBV5-1 and TRBJ1-1; TRBD1 aligns across 8 bases. The junction had 7 bases not matched to a gene; V was cut back by 5 bases and J by 1 base. CDR3 length: 15 amino acids. Germline V lookup: CDR1 SGHRS, CDR2 YFSETQ. The CDR3 sequence: CASSSQGAKNTEAFF. The DNA of the CDR3 is TGCGCCAGCAGTTCTCAGGGGGCGAAGAACACTGAAGCTTTCTTT.

This clonotype was found a few times. This sequence joins TRBV5-1 and TRBJ2-7; 7 bases align to TRBD1. The CDR3 spans 14 residues. From germline, CDR1 is SGHRS and CDR2 YFSETQ. V was clipped by 4 bases and J by 6 bases; unmatched bases: 10. CDR3 sequence: CASSTPTGLGEQYF. For the CDR3, the DNA is TGCGCCAGCAGCACACCGACAGGGTTGGGCGAGCAGTACTTC.

The chain joins TRBV9 to TRBJ1-5, with 10 nucleotides matching TRBD1. Trimming took 4 bases from V and 7 from J; bases not matched to a gene: 8. CDR3 length equals 15 residues. Germline CDR1 is SGDLS and CDR2 is YYNGEE. The CDR3 sequence: CASSPFGQGGQPQHF. The DNA for the CDR3 is TGTGCCAGCAGCCCCTTCGGACAGGGGGGCCAGCCCCAGCATTTT.

V and J are TRBV7-2 and TRBJ1-1; 7 positions agree with TRBD1. CDR1 and CDR2 (germline): SGHTA, FQGNSA. Trimming removed 3 bases from V and 8 bases from J; junction bases left unmatched: 9. The CDR3 runs 14 residues. Here the CDR3 DNA reads TGTGCCAGCAGCTTCCTACCCCCGACAGGGGAAGCTTTCTTT. As protein: CASSFLPPTGEAFF.

V gene TRBV14 combines with J gene TRBJ2-3; 8 bases line up with TRBD2. The junction had 5 bases not matched to a gene; V was cut back by 4 bases and J by 5 bases. The CDR3 consists of 14 residues. The germline gives CDR1 SGHDN, CDR2 FVKESK. The DNA of the CDR3 is TGTGCCAGCAGCCTTTGGACTAGCCAAGATACGCAGTATTTT. Translation: CASSLWTSQDTQYF.

Only a few counts were recorded for this clonotype. The chain couples TRBV24-1 to TRBJ1-5; the D gene is possibly TRBD1 (5 bases). There are 15 residues in the CDR3. V was pared by 4 bases and J by 3 bases, with 12 bases between. Germline V gene lookup returns CDR1 KGHDR and CDR2 SFDVKD. The DNA of the CDR3 is TGTGCCACCAGTGACGACGGGGGGAACAATCAGCCCCAGCATTTT. This encodes CATSDDGGNNQPQHF.

This sequence joins TRBV2 and TRBJ2-2; D ambiguous. Trimming took 0 bases from V and 0 from J, leaving 5 bases between them. Germline CDR1 is SNHLY and CDR2 is FYNNEI. The CDR3 extends over 15 amino acids. DNA for the CDR3: TGTGCCAGCAGTGAAGCGGCCACGAACACCGGGGAGCTGTTTTTT. Translation gives CASSEAATNTGELFF.

The chain employs TRBV20-1 and TRBJ1-2; D is undetermined. Germline loops: CDR1 DFQATT, CDR2 SNEGSKA (reference sequence). This CDR3 is built from 14 residues. The V end was cut by 1 base, the J end by 2 bases, with 11 bases between. This CDR3 is CSARGPYGNYGYTF. The CDR3 DNA is TGCAGTGCTAGAGGCCCGTATGGGAACTATGGCTACACCTTC.